These T cell receptor beta chains were read from a single sample in a study of tumor-infiltrating lymphocytes in localized non-small cell lung cancer. This table comes from immunoSEQ multiplex PCR, and its TCRdb copy is limited to in-frame clones, with some not included. Of 21,000 or so clones listed, just under 75% were seen once; the top ten hold around 6%. The sample comprised lung tumor tissue. The receptors were gathered from a human donor with non-small cell lung cancer. The CDR3 runs from the conserved cysteine through the conserved F or W. A D gene is named only where the DNA matches it firmly. Part of the rows lack a size; the others show once, few, many or a class for expanded clones.

length	V	size	J	D	CDR3	DNA
13	TRBV6-6	once	TRBJ1-6	-	CASNLSEDSPLHF	TGTGCCAGCAACCTCTCGGAGGATTCACCCCTCCACTTT
13	TRBV29-1	-	TRBJ1-1	-	CSVELLGGSEAFF	TGCAGCGTTGAACTGCTGGGCGGGTCTGAAGCTTTCTTT
16	TRBV2	-	TRBJ1-6	-	CASSERGPVDSSPLHF	TGTGCCAGCAGTGAACGTGGCCCCGTCGACTCTTCACCCCTCCACTTT
15	TRBV2	-	TRBJ2-2	-	CAHDRGGLNTGELFF	TGTGCCCACGATCGGGGCGGGCTGAACACCGGGGAGCTGTTTTTT
16	TRBV6-1	once	TRBJ1-1	-	CASSEVRTPTGTEAFF	TGTGCCAGCAGTGAAGTTAGGACACCAACCGGCACTGAAGCTTTCTTT
15	TRBV9	-	TRBJ1-5	TRBD1	CASSAGQGFNQPQHF	TGTGCCAGCAGCGCCGGACAGGGATTCAATCAGCCCCAGCATTTT
13	TRBV27	-	TRBJ1-2	-	CASRQGNSYGYTF	TGTGCCAGCAGGCAGGGAAATAGCTATGGCTACACCTTC
13	TRBV6-5	-	TRBJ2-2	-	CASSIHRAGELFF	TGTGCCAGCAGTATACACAGGGCCGGGGAGCTGTTTTTT
15	TRBV5-6	-	TRBJ2-7	TRBD1	CASSPTGARRYEQYF	TGTGCCAGCAGCCCTACAGGGGCGCGCAGATACGAGCAGTACTTC
15	TRBV7-9	-	TRBJ2-5	TRBD2	CASSLVTSGVETQYF	TGTGCCAGCAGCTTAGTCACTAGCGGGGTGGAGACCCAGTACTTC
15	TRBV10-1	few	TRBJ2-2	-	CASSAWTANTGELFF	TGCGCCAGCAGTGCGTGGACAGCGAACACCGGGGAGCTGTTTTTT
13	TRBV6-1	-	TRBJ1-5	-	CASRMGHNQPQHF	TGTGCCAGCAGAATGGGGCACAATCAGCCCCAGCATTTT
14	TRBV6-1	-	TRBJ1-2	-	CASSEAWGANGYTF	TGTGCCAGCAGTGAAGCGTGGGGGGCCAATGGCTACACCTTC
12	TRBV6-6	few	TRBJ1-4	-	CASSYNWEKLFF	TGTGCCAGCAGTTACAACTGGGAAAAACTGTTTTTT
17	TRBV9	-	TRBJ2-3	-	CASSEGGSGPRPDTQYF	TGTGCCAGCAGCGAGGGCGGGTCAGGTCCACGCCCAGATACGCAGTATTTT
15	TRBV7-2	-	TRBJ2-1	TRBD1	CASSADRGSYNEQFF	TGTGCCAGCAGCGCAGACAGGGGCTCCTACAATGAGCAGTTCTTC
14	TRBV6-5	-	TRBJ1-4	-	CASSQTAQTVKLFF	TGTGCCAGCAGTCAGACAGCGCAAACGGTAAAACTGTTTTTT
15	TRBV4-1	-	TRBJ2-1	TRBD2	CASSQGSGVYNEQFF	TGCGCCAGCAGCCAAGGTAGCGGGGTTTACAATGAGCAGTTCTTC
15	TRBV7-2	few	TRBJ1-6	-	CASSPNWLGNSPLHF	TGTGCCAGCAGCCCGAATTGGTTGGGAAATTCACCCCTCCACTTT
15	TRBV6-5	-	TRBJ1-5	-	CASSYSSRGTQPQHF	TGTGCCAGCAGTTACTCTTCCAGGGGTACTCAGCCCCAGCATTTT
16	TRBV6-6	-	TRBJ1-4	TRBD1	CASRLGVTGTNEKLFF	TGTGCCAGCAGACTAGGGGTGACAGGGACTAATGAAAAACTGTTTTTT
16	TRBV9	-	TRBJ2-2	-	CASSAGGGANTGELFF	TGTGCCAGCAGCGCAGGAGGGGGCGCGAACACCGGGGAGCTGTTTTTT
15	TRBV19	few	TRBJ1-1	TRBD1	CASSRPGQGLPEAFF	TGTGCCAGTAGTAGACCGGGACAGGGTCTACCTGAAGCTTTCTTT
11	TRBV9	few	TRBJ2-2	-	CASSRTGELFF	TGTGCCAGCAGCCGCACCGGGGAGCTGTTTTTT
13	TRBV5-6	-	TRBJ2-1	-	CASTRQVGNEQFF	TGTGCCAGCACCCGACAGGTTGGGAATGAGCAGTTCTTC
14	TRBV14	-	TRBJ2-4	-	CASSQTSGLDIQYF	TGTGCCAGCAGCCAGACTAGTGGGCTGGACATTCAGTACTTC
17	TRBV10-2	once	TRBJ2-7	TRBD2	CASSETDMGLVVHEQYF	TGCGCCAGCAGTGAGACCGATATGGGACTAGTCGTCCACGAGCAGTACTTC
15	TRBV4-3	-	TRBJ1-2	-	CASSQKRQTVYGYTF	TGCGCCAGCAGCCAAAAACGACAGACTGTCTATGGCTACACCTTC
15	TRBV5-1	-	TRBJ2-3	TRBD2	CASRFSGASTDTQYF	TGCGCCAGCAGGTTTAGCGGGGCTAGCACAGATACGCAGTATTTT
13	TRBV29-1	-	TRBJ1-2	-	CSVEDLGNYGYTF	TGCAGCGTTGAAGATCTAGGGAACTATGGCTACACCTTC
13	TRBV4-3	-	TRBJ1-5	-	CASSQEERQPQHF	TGCGCCAGCAGCCAAGAAGAACGGCAGCCCCAGCATTTT
15	TRBV5-4	-	TRBJ2-7	-	CASSLGGTVYYEQYF	TGTGCCAGCAGCTTGGGGGGAACAGTGTACTACGAGCAGTACTTC
17	TRBV7-6	-	TRBJ1-6	-	CASSPSRSGRGDSPLHF	TGTGCCAGCAGCCCCAGTCGGTCGGGCAGGGGTGATTCACCCCTCCACTTT
12	TRBV4-1	few	TRBJ2-5	-	CASSQDRETQYF	TGCGCCAGCAGTCAGGACCGGGAGACCCAGTACTTC
15	TRBV19	-	TRBJ1-1	TRBD1	CASSTRTGMNTEAFF	TGTGCCAGTAGTACCCGGACAGGGATGAACACTGAAGCTTTCTTT
13	TRBV6-5	-	TRBJ1-3	-	CASSPAGENTIYF	TGTGCCAGCAGTCCCGCGGGGGAAAACACCATATATTTT
15	TRBV14	-	TRBJ1-4	-	CASSQLGIGGEKLFF	TGTGCCAGCAGCCAACTAGGGATCGGTGGTGAAAAACTGTTTTTT
13	TRBV10-2	few	TRBJ1-1	TRBD1	CASRGQGNTEAFF	TGCGCCAGCAGAGGACAGGGAAACACTGAAGCTTTCTTT
15	TRBV18	-	TRBJ1-3	-	CASSRETGWGNTIYF	TGTGCCAGCTCCCGAGAGACAGGATGGGGAAACACCATATATTTT
16	TRBV7-2	-	TRBJ1-4	-	CASSLQSVSLTEKLFF	TGTGCCAGCAGCTTACAAAGCGTCTCCCTGACTGAAAAACTGTTTTTT
13	TRBV5-1	-	TRBJ2-7	TRBD2	CASSIAGGNEQYF	TGCGCCAGCAGCATAGCGGGGGGAAACGAGCAGTACTTC
14	TRBV5-1	-	TRBJ2-7	TRBD1	CASSLGEGGAEQYF	TGCGCCAGCAGCTTGGGCGAAGGGGGCGCCGAGCAGTACTTC
13	TRBV27	-	TRBJ1-2	-	CASSLSSWDGYTF	TGTGCCAGCAGTTTATCGAGTTGGGATGGCTACACCTTC
14	TRBV6-1	-	TRBJ1-1	-	CASSAEVGYTEAFF	TGTGCCAGCAGTGCGGAAGTGGGCTACACTGAAGCTTTCTTT
13	TRBV14	-	TRBJ2-7	TRBD1	CASSLDRVGEQYF	TGTGCCAGCAGCCTGGACAGGGTGGGGGAGCAGTACTTC
14	TRBV11-2	-	TRBJ2-7	-	CASSLGGSDYEQYF	TGTGCCAGCAGCTTAGGTGGTAGCGACTACGAGCAGTACTTC
13	TRBV28	-	TRBJ2-7	-	CASTKPGGEEQYF	TGTGCCAGCACCAAACCCGGGGGTGAAGAGCAGTACTTC
11	TRBV27	-	TRBJ1-1	-	CASSLRGKAFF	TGTGCCAGCAGTCTAAGGGGAAAAGCTTTCTTT
15	TRBV6-6	-	TRBJ2-5	TRBD2	CASSGLAGGRETQYF	TGTGCCAGCAGCGGACTAGCGGGGGGGAGAGAGACCCAGTACTTC
14	TRBV4-3	few	TRBJ1-2	TRBD1	CASSQYTGDYGYTF	TGCGCCAGCAGCCAATACACAGGGGACTATGGCTACACCTTC
15	TRBV6-6	-	TRBJ2-7	TRBD2	CASSLIAGGLYEQYF	TGTGCCAGCAGCCTTATAGCGGGGGGCCTCTACGAGCAGTACTTC
16	TRBV5-1	-	TRBJ1-3	-	CASSLSLGLAGNTIYF	TGCGCCAGCAGCTTGAGCCTGGGGCTAGCGGGAAACACCATATATTTT
17	TRBV5-1	-	TRBJ1-3	TRBD1	CASSPDRGLSSGNTIYF	TGCGCCAGCAGCCCCGACAGGGGTCTTTCCTCTGGAAACACCATATATTTT
15	TRBV14	-	TRBJ2-7	-	CASSRLLGGSYEQYF	TGTGCCAGCAGCCGCCTGCTGGGGGGCTCCTACGAGCAGTACTTC